The table lists the clone carrying this T cell receptor (beta chain) with a few counts. The data stem from a study of PD-L1 blockade in urothelial cancer. In the study overall: A median roughly 150,000 T cells were found in blood samples.

There were between 1 and 8 samples from each patient, taken pretreatment and on-treatment. Synthetically made TCR analog templates were put into each PCR as spikes. Sequenced by immunoSEQ multiplex PCR; TCRdb stores in-frame clones only, minus some. The table has about 100,000 clones, about 90% seen once. The sequence derives from a woman of 80 years or more with urothelial cancer. The sample in question was PBMCs, obtained around atezolizumab (anti-PD-L1) treatment.

The CDR3, as DNA: TGCGCCAGCAGCCAAGATTACGGGGACTATGGCTACACCTTC. Translating gives CASSQDYGDYGYTF. The chain recombines TRBV4-1 with TRBJ1-2; no reliable D call. This CDR3 is built from 14 residues. V dropped 0 bases and J dropped 3 bases, with 8 bases sitting between them. The germline V gene encodes CDR1 MGHRA and CDR2 YSYEKL.